This TCR beta chain was captured in a study of PD-L1 blockade in urothelial cancer. In its sample, this clone was seen a few times. The time point: pretreatment peripheral blood. The number of samples from each patient was between 1 and 8, taken pretreatment and on-treatment. Synthetic spike-ins, TCR analog templates, were added into each PCR. Assay: immunoSEQ multiplex PCR; the TCRdb copy retains only in-frame clones and omits some. Seen here are approximately 41,000 clones, approximately 86% observed once, and the top ten hold roughly 15%. With 2 bases removed from V and 0 bases from J, the gap between germline ends came to 17 bases. Germline V lookup: CDR1 SGHDT, CDR2 YYEEEE. The CDR3 has 17 amino acids.

The sample in question was PBMCs, obtained around atezolizumab (anti-PD-L1) treatment. V gene TRBV5-6 combines with J gene TRBJ1-1; tentatively, D is TRBD1 (6 bases). This TCR derives from a man of 80 years or more with urothelial cancer. CDR3 sequence: CASSFWRGARMNTEAFF. CDR3 coding DNA: TGTGCCAGCAGCTTCTGGCGGGGGGCGCGAATGAACACTGAAGCTTTCTTT.